This T cell receptor beta chain stems from a study of blood T cell repertoires in COVID-19. This CDR3 has 14 amino acids. Germline-derived CDR1 and CDR2 are SNHLY and FYNNEI. Trimming stripped 8 bases from V and 0 bases from J, with 11 bases between. Clones were sequenced by immunoSEQ multiplex PCR, and TCRdb holds only the in-frame ones, with some missing. The table has around 63,000 clones, 80% seen once. With regard to this clone: The same CDR3 can be traced to other DNA sequences in this sample.

This TCR was sampled from a man in his fifties or sixties with acute or convalescent COVID-19. The genes are TRBV2 and TRBJ1-3; D is perhaps TRBD1 (5 bases). The specimen was peripheral blood. The CDR3 DNA is TGTGCCAGCTTCGCGGGGGACTCTGGAAACACCATATATTTT. This gives the protein CASFAGDSGNTIYF.